This record concerns one TCR beta chain sequence. This clonotype was detected many times. Its antigen remains undetermined. No per-base quality is available; no much larger clone lies one base away. The receptor library was made with RT-PCR. The instrument was an Illumina HiSeq 2500. In TCRdb, the public reads were trimmed at Q25 with fastp and aligned with MiXCR, with productive beta chains retained. Each CDR3 protein gets just one entry, which takes the most common genes and DNA from the rows behind it. In this sample the table shows 750,000 to 850,000 distinct CDR3 sequences, around 20% of which occur a single time. Together, the top ten hold approximately 11% of the sample. The germline V gene provides CDR1 LGHNA and CDR2 YNFKEQ. The V end gives up 2 bases and the J end 4 bases, leaving 8 bases in the junction not matched to a gene. The CDR3 numbers 16 residues from cysteine through phenylalanine. Solely the CDR3 DNA is kept, with 48 bases framed from the first base.

This sample was included in a study of response to subunit inactivated influenza vaccine (dated by TCRdb to about 2018). In the study overall: Deep quantitative profiling of the T cell receptor repertoire was used in the study to follow responses to a trivalent subunit inactivated influenza vaccine.

What the work shows at the level of the full study, not this receptor alone: According to the authors, only a limited number of new T cells may be recruited by each seasonal influenza vaccination.

The receptor's source is a man aged 50-60 years who received an inactivated influenza vaccine. Donor details come from another sample of the same person, matched by shared clones. Sequenced material: PBMCs from blood, taken more than 4 days after vaccination. Recombination connected TRBV4-2 to TRBJ2-5; the junction holds 9 bases that match TRBD1. The DNA sequence follows: TGTGCCAGCAGCCAACCCGGACAGGGGCCGGGAGAGACCCAGTACTTC. This sequence encodes CASSQPGQGPGETQYF.